One and the same sample provided the 26 T cell receptor beta chains below, sequenced in a study of read filtering for tumor transcriptome and immune sequencing. From roughly 400 ng of RNA, a library with molecular barcoded alpha/delta and beta/gamma adaptors was made. TCRdb processed the reads anew with MiXCR; each CDR3 protein has one entry. The sample lists more than 100,000 distinct CDR3 sequences, around 13% seen once, with 7% to 9% in the top ten. Sequencing was performed on a population of CD138-negative cells sorted from bone marrow. All receptors derive from a donor at least 40 years old with multiple myeloma.

The J gene is TRBJ2-5, the V gene TRBV4-2; TRBD1 aligns across 10 bases. Germline lookup yields CDR1 LGHNA and CDR2 YNFKEQ. The ends lost 2 bases at V and 5 bases at J; junction bases unmatched: 5. The CDR3 runs to 15 residues. The CDR3: CASSQRDRGVETQYF. The CDR3 DNA sequence: TGTGCCAGCAGCCAAAGGGACAGGGGCGTCGAGACCCAGTACTTC.

This clonotype showed up just a few times. Here the CDR3 DNA reads TGTGCCAGCAGGGACGGGATAGCTTATCAGCCCCAGCATTTT. Translating gives CASRDGIAYQPQHF. V usage is TRBV6-2 or TRBV6-3 and J usage is TRBJ1-5; the D is unclear. Germline V gene data show CDR1 as MNHEY and CDR2 as SVGEGT. CDR3 length equals 14 residues. The V gene lost 6 bases and the J gene lost 5 bases, with 14 bases spanning the gap.

This clonotype has at least ten counts. The gene calls are TRBV20-1 and TRBJ2-3; 7 bases match TRBD2. Germline assignment: CDR1 DFQATT and CDR2 SNEGSKA (reference sequence). The CDR3 loop spans 15 amino acids. The CDR3 loop reads CSAEPAGETTDTQYF. The CDR3 region has the DNA TGCAGCGCAGAGCCGGCGGGGGAAACCACAGATACGCAGTATTTT.

There are a few counts of this clonotype. The chain couples TRBV11-2 to TRBJ1-1; D possibly corresponds to TRBD1 (6 bases). Germline lookup yields CDR1 SGHAT and CDR2 FQNNGV. This CDR3 is built from 14 residues. V lost 5 bases and J lost 5, with 15 bases in between. Written as DNA, the CDR3 is TGTGCCAGCAGCCCACAGGGATTAGGGACTGAAGCTTTCTTT. It translates to CASSPQGLGTEAFF.

This clonotype was counted many times. The chain employs TRBV4-3 and TRBJ1-5; D gene ambiguous. Germline CDR1 is LGHNA and CDR2 is YSLEER. The length of the CDR3 is 14 residues. Trimming shortened V by 0 bases and J by 10 bases, and 13 bases separated the two germline ends. This CDR3 reads CASSQDPPGSPQHF. The CDR3 bases are TGCGCCAGCAGCCAAGACCCCCCCGGCTCCCCCCAGCATTTT.

This chain joins TRBV24-1 and TRBJ2-1; unclear D gene. Germline lookup yields CDR1 KGHDR and CDR2 SFDVKD. Trimming left V 0 bases short and J 8 bases short, with 10 bases between. This CDR3 has 14 amino acids. The DNA for the CDR3 is TGTGCCACCAGTGATTTGCACTATTCCCATGAGCAGTTCTTC. Protein product: CATSDLHYSHEQFF.

This clonotype was observed at least ten times. The J gene is TRBJ2-2, the V gene TRBV2, with D possibly TRBD1 on 5 matching bases. Germline V CDR1 and CDR2: SNHLY, FYNNEI. Trimming removed 8 bases from V and 10 bases from J, with 11 bases in between. The CDR3 length is 11 residues. The CDR3 bases are TGTGCCAGCTCAGGGCTCGAGGAGCTGTTTTTT. As protein: CASSGLEELFF.

At least ten counts were recorded for this clonotype. CDR3: CSAPKGVSEAFF. The CDR3 bases are TGCAGTGCCCCCAAGGGGGTTTCTGAAGCTTTCTTT. V and J are TRBV20-1 and TRBJ1-1; D perhaps matches TRBD1 (6 bases). Germline V gives CDR1 DFQATT, CDR2 SNEGSKA (reference sequence). This CDR3 has 12 amino acids. V lost 6 bases to trimming and J lost 6 bases, with 14 bases between them.

The rearrangement links TRBV20-1 to TRBJ2-1; 12 nucleotides align to TRBD2. The CDR3 loop spans 15 amino acids. V dropped 5 bases and J dropped 6; count of bases not matched to a gene: 8. CDR1 and CDR2 (germline): DFQATT, SNEGSKA (reference sequence). CDR3 region: CSAPTSGRIVNEQFF. CDR3 DNA sequence: TGCAGTGCTCCAACTAGCGGGAGGATCGTCAATGAGCAGTTCTTC.

The table lists this clonotype with many counts. This CDR3 reads CASRPGDGNQPQHF. CDR3 in DNA: TGCGCCAGCAGACCCGGAGATGGCAATCAGCCCCAGCATTTT. This chain joins TRBV5-1 and TRBJ1-5; D remains ambiguous. Germline CDR1 reads SGHRS; CDR2 reads YFSETQ. The CDR3 is made up of 14 amino acids. V gave up 5 bases and J gave up 2 bases, with 11 bases separating them.

In its sample, this clonotype was seen many times. The gene calls are TRBV7-2 and TRBJ2-1; TRBD2 matches at 13 bases. The CDR3 covers 16 residues. Germline loops: CDR1 SGHTA, CDR2 FQGNSA. J was trimmed by 7 bases and V by 5 bases; bases with no gene match: 8. DNA for the CDR3: TGTGCCAGCAGCCCACCCGGGACTAGCGGGAAAAATGAGCAGTTCTTC. The encoded protein is CASSPPGTSGKNEQFF.

At least ten counts were recorded for this clonotype. V is TRBV6-5 and J is TRBJ1-5; D remains ambiguous. The CDR3 totals 13 residues. Germline CDR1 MNHEY, CDR2 SVGAGI. V lost 5 bases to trimming and J lost 4 bases, with 9 bases between them. The CDR3 sequence is CASSHGRNQPQHF. CDR3 bases: TGTGCCAGCAGTCACGGCAGGAATCAGCCCCAGCATTTT.

This clonotype was detected many times. An end of the junction does not agree with germline; a read error may underlie this. CDR3 sequence: CASSISTGPPYNGQFF. The CDR3 DNA follows: TGCGCCAGCAGCATTTCAACAGGGCCCCCATACAATGGGCAGTTCTTC. The rearrangement joins TRBV5-1 to TRBJ2-1, with TRBD1 as a possible D gene (6 bases). CDR1 is SGHRS and CDR2 is YFSETQ in the germline V gene. The CDR3 length is 16 residues.

This clonotype has ten or more counts. The V and J genes are TRBV29-1 and TRBJ2-6; 8 bases map to TRBD1. The CDR3 is 15 amino acids. Germline V gene sequence: CDR1 SQVTM, CDR2 ANQGSEA. V was pared by 0 bases and J by 4 bases, with 2 bases of the junction left unmatched. In DNA, the CDR3 is TGCAGCGTTGAAGATCAGGGGGCAGGGGCCAACGTCCTGACTTTC. Its translation: CSVEDQGAGANVLTF.

Ten or more counts support this clonotype. The gene calls are TRBV20-1 and TRBJ2-7; TRBD1 matches 7 bases. This CDR3 has 23 residues. CDR1 DFQATT and CDR2 SNEGSKA come from the germline V gene (reference sequence). The trim removed 4 bases at V and 2 bases at J, leaving 35 bases unmatched. CDR3 amino acids: CSANGRKNYEPGQTKSSAYEQYF. CDR3 nucleotide sequence: TGCAGTGCTAACGGACGTAAGAATTACGAACCGGGACAGACGAAATCGTCGGCCTACGAGCAGTACTTC.

In its sample, this clonotype was seen many times. This chain joins TRBV12-3 or TRBV12-4 and TRBJ1-5, with D perhaps TRBD1 (5 bases). This CDR3 has 17 amino acids. V was pared by 6 bases and J by 4 bases, with 22 bases between. CDR3 amino acids: CASSPSLSGYTNQPQHF. The CDR3 region has the DNA TGTGCCAGCAGCCCCTCTCTCTCAGGGTATACAAATCAGCCCCAGCATTTT.

This clonotype was recorded many times. The CDR3 sequence: CASSHQRPSGTDTQYF. The CDR3, as DNA: TGTGCCAGCAGCCACCAACGCCCAAGCGGCACAGATACGCAGTATTTT. The rearrangement uses TRBV7-2 and TRBJ2-3; no clear D gene. Trimming pared 5 bases from V and 1 base from J, leaving 16 bases between. The germline CDR1 and CDR2 sequences are SGHTA and FQGNSA. CDR3 size: 16 residues.

This clonotype was counted a few times. The junction does not match germline at one end; this may be a read error. The chain links TRBV11-2 to TRBJ1-1, with D unclear. Germline CDR1 and CDR2: SGHAT and FQNNGV. The CDR3 runs to 13 residues. In nucleotides, the CDR3 is TGTGCCAGCAGCTTAGGCCCGGTTGGCCGACGACGCTTT. This translates into CASSLGPVGRRRF.

This clonotype was detected many times. The J gene is TRBJ2-1, the V gene TRBV19, with 8 bases matching TRBD1. With 1 base clipped from V and 12 bases from J, the junction kept 26 bases outside the gene matches. Germline assignment: CDR1 LNHDA and CDR2 SQIVND (reference sequence). This CDR3 is built from 20 residues. CDR3 DNA sequence: TGTGCCAGTAGTATAGTTGGGACAGGAATTTTTCGGTCCGAAAACTTCGGGCAGTTCTTC. Its translation is CASSIVGTGIFRSENFGQFF.

This clonotype was seen a handful of times. A read error may be the cause here, since a much bigger clone is one base away. The chain uses TRBV12-3 or TRBV12-4 and TRBJ2-7; D is undetermined. V lost 4 bases to trimming and J lost 6 bases, with 10 bases between them. The CDR3 contains 12 residues. The chain's CDR3 is CASSSALCEQYF. DNA for the CDR3: TGTGCCAGCAGTTCCGCTCTTTGCGAGCAGTACTTC.

As to this clonotype: This clone may be a read error of a much larger clone one base away. The conserved final phenylalanine or tryptophan is absent from the CDR3, which likely points to a read error. This chain connects TRBV12-3 or TRBV12-4 to TRBJ2-1; the match to TRBD2 covers 8 bases. With V trimmed by 4 bases and J by 12 bases, 2 bases remained unmatched. The CDR3 has 11 amino acids. In DNA form, the CDR3 reads TGTGCCAGCAGTTCGGCGGGGGGGCAGTTCTCC. This gives the protein CASSSAGGQFS.

The chain links TRBV27 to TRBJ1-2; no clear D. The CDR3 extends over 14 amino acids. Between the trimmed V and J ends, which lost 0 bases and 8 bases, there was a span of 13 bases. CDR1 is MNHEY and CDR2 is SMNVEV in the germline V gene (reference sequence). CDR3 sequence (DNA): TGTGCCAGCAGTTTATCGTCCCAGTTTTACGGCTACACCTTC. This gives the protein CASSLSSQFYGYTF.

This clonotype was detected ten times or more. The gene calls are TRBV6-6 and TRBJ1-4; no clear D gene. This CDR3 region has 12 residues. Germline V gene sequence: CDR1 MNHNY, CDR2 SVGAGI (reference sequence). The V end was cut by 6 bases, the J end by 5 bases, with 7 bases between. The CDR3 bases are TGTGCCAGCAGCCGGACGAATGAAAAACTGTTTTTT. This encodes CASSRTNEKLFF.

This clonotype was detected ten times or more. The rearrangement links TRBV7-9 to TRBJ2-1; 10 bases map to TRBD2. V dropped 5 bases and J dropped 4; count of bases not matched to a gene: 5. CDR1 and CDR2 from the germline V gene are SEHNR and FQNEAQ (reference sequence). The CDR3 totals 15 residues. The CDR3 protein is CASSRTSGEYNEQFF. Here the CDR3 DNA reads TGTGCCAGCAGCCGGACTAGCGGAGAATACAATGAGCAGTTCTTC.

Concerning this clonotype: A single base separates this from a much larger clone, so it may be a read error. V and J are TRBV6-2 or TRBV6-3 and TRBJ1-4; maybe TRBD1 (5 bases). Germline values: CDR1 MNHEY, CDR2 SVGEGT. This CDR3 is 15 amino acids long. Written as DNA, the CDR3 is TGTGCCGGCAGTTCCCGCTGGGAGGGACCAACTAAACTGTTTTTT. As protein: CAGSSRWEGPTKLFF.

This clonotype has at least ten counts. The chain has TRBV29-1 and TRBJ2-1; possible D gene TRBD2, 5 bases. V was pared by 4 bases and J by 3 bases, with 13 bases between. Germline CDR1 SQVTM, CDR2 ANQGSEA. This CDR3 comprises 14 residues. CDR3 protein: CSVGRGGIYNEQFF. The DNA for the CDR3 is TGCAGCGTTGGGCGAGGAGGTATCTACAATGAGCAGTTCTTC.